This paragraph reports one T cell receptor (beta chain). Its cognate antigen is unknown. Healthy bone marrow donors made up the donors. The data derive from a study of cytomegalovirus exposure and HLA in healthy donors. Notes on the study in general: Accurate predictions that matched the HLA-A and HLA-B alleles of most subjects were reportedly made from TCR beta sequences. CMV serostatus was the only immune exposure information that was available.

A multiplex PCR was run with 60 Vbeta primers and 13 Jbeta primers. Profiling relied on immunoSEQ multiplex PCR, and the TCRdb table lists in-frame clones only, not all of them. Its table lists about 170,000 clones. CDR1 and CDR2 from the germline V gene are SGHTA and FQGNSA. The ends were cut back, 2 bases at V and 7 bases at J, with 15 bases in the middle. CDR3 length: 15 amino acids. The sequencing input was PBMCs. This chain connects TRBV7-2 to TRBJ2-4, with no clear D. The source of this sequence is a woman aged 60-70 years in good health and CMV-seronegative. The CDR3: CASSLTVPSRNIQYF. The CDR3, as DNA: TGTGCCAGCAGCTTAACGGTCCCGTCACGGAACATTCAGTACTTC.